This entry features one T cell receptor beta chain sequence. The CDR3 is made up of 13 amino acids. Looked up from germline, CDR1 is SGHRS and CDR2 is YFSETQ. Deletions cut 0 bases from V and 8 bases from J, with 9 bases between. These data belong to a study of shared T cell receptors in the human thymus. Some clones are missing from TCRdb's copy, which holds only in-frame ones; the method was immunoSEQ multiplex PCR. This table has about 610,000 clones, 88% appearing once. This sample also appeared in a second study, on human thymus T cells. That paper adds: Finnish infants who were healthy and having corrective surgery for congenital heart defects made up the donors. From resections taken during corrective heart surgery, the thymus tissue was obtained. Unrelated individuals had highly overlapping thymic repertoires, as reported in related research.

The receptor's source is a boy younger than two with a congenital heart defect. The sequencing input was thymocytes. This chain uses TRBV5-1 with TRBJ1-5, with D possibly TRBD1 on 5 matching bases. CDR3 sequence reads: CASSLAGGEPQHF. CDR3 sequence (DNA): TGCGCCAGCAGCTTGGCCGGGGGGGAGCCCCAGCATTTT.